A single sample is the source of the 19 T cell receptor beta chains below, sequenced in a study of T cell responses to AZD1222 COVID-19 vaccine listed by TCRdb under 2021. Receptors were amplified or captured by the immunoSEQ multiplex PCR assay. TCRdb carries this immuneACCESS record with in-frame sequences only. Its versions omit some clonotypes, under half of them owing to an unresolved V gene in the studies checked, with the rest unexplained. In all, the sample holds 95,000 to 150,000 clones, and about 85% of those were seen once. Of the sample, approximately 6.6% falls within the top ten clones. The time point label on this specimen signifies: baseline before first vaccination. Specimen: peripheral blood, collected on day 0 of AZD1222 vaccination. The receptors were gathered from an adult in good health.

The rearrangement uses TRBV7-3 and TRBJ2-1; a weak D match, TRBD2 (6 bases). The CDR3 sequence is 15 residues long. Trimming left V 0 bases short and J 9 bases short, with 15 bases between. Germline loops: CDR1 SGHTA, CDR2 FQGTGA. CDR3 bases: TGTGCCAGCAGCTTAACGGCGGCGGGGTTCAGTGAGCAGTTCTTC. Its translation is CASSLTAAGFSEQFF.

This sequence joins TRBV4-1 and TRBJ1-4; no reliable D call. Looked up from germline, CDR1 is MGHRA and CDR2 is YSYEKL. This CDR3 comprises 12 residues. Trimming took off 1 base at V and 8 bases at J, with 5 bases between the two ends. The CDR3 DNA sequence: TGCGCCAGCAGCCAAGGGCCGGAAAAACTGTTTTTT. This translates into CASSQGPEKLFF.

This clone has only one observation. The rearrangement links TRBV12-3 or TRBV12-4 to TRBJ2-1, with D unresolved. This CDR3 spans 11 amino acids. V gave up 4 bases and J gave up 9 bases, with 7 bases separating them. The CDR3 DNA reads TGTGCCAGCAGTTCAATGGCTGAGCAGTTCTTC. This translates into CASSSMAEQFF.

The table lists this clone with a few counts. V and J are TRBV5-1 and TRBJ2-1; 8 bases are a match to TRBD2. Trimming took 2 bases from V and 6 from J; bases not matched to a gene: 10. Germline V gives CDR1 SGHRS, CDR2 YFSETQ. This CDR3 is built from 16 residues. The CDR3 spells CASSLIGRGAPNEQFF. The CDR3 nucleotides are TGCGCCAGCAGCTTAATTGGGCGGGGGGCCCCCAATGAGCAGTTCTTC.

The rearrangement uses TRBV5-4 and TRBJ2-2; perhaps TRBD1 as D (6 bases). Germline V gene lookup returns CDR1 SGHNT and CDR2 YYREEE (reference sequence). The CDR3 contains 16 residues. V lost 4 bases to trimming and J lost 6 bases, with 19 bases between them. This CDR3 reads CASSDAKRKGAGELFF. CDR3 nucleotides: TGTGCCAGCAGCGATGCAAAACGGAAGGGGGCCGGGGAGCTGTTTTTT.

The J gene is TRBJ2-2, the V gene TRBV6-4, with 7 bases that match TRBD2. Germline values: CDR1 MRHNA, CDR2 SNTAGT. CDR3 length equals 15 residues. Unmatched junction bases numbered 8, after V lost 5 bases and J lost 5 bases. CDR3 DNA sequence: TGTGCCAGCAGTCCGGGGGGAGCCGCTACCGGGGAGCTGTTTTTT. It codes for CASSPGGAATGELFF.

CDR3 in amino acids: CASSFSGATDTQYF. The CDR3 DNA reads TGTGCCAGCAGCTTCAGTGGAGCGACAGATACGCAGTATTTT. The chain is built from TRBV9 and TRBJ2-3; no definite D call. This CDR3 region has 14 residues. Looked up from germline, CDR1 is SGDLS and CDR2 is YYNGEE. Trimming removed 4 bases at V and 3 bases at J, with 12 bases between. The full variable domain, rest sourced from reference TRBV9 and TRBJ2-3, is DSGVTQTPKHLITATGQRVTLRCSPRSGDLSVYWYQQSLDQGLQFLIQYYNGEERAKGNILERFSAQQFPDLHSELNLSSLELGDSALYFCASSFSGATDTQYFGPGTRLTVL.

The chain links TRBV6-2 or TRBV6-3 to TRBJ2-7; tentatively, D is TRBD2 (5 bases). The V end lost 0 bases, the J end lost 5 bases, and 11 bases lay between the germline ends. The CDR3 runs to 14 residues. Germline loops: CDR1 MNHEY, CDR2 SVGEGT. The CDR3 DNA is TGTGCCAGCAGTTACTCGAGGGAGTTTGACGAGCAGTACTTC. Amino acid sequence: CASSYSREFDEQYF.

This sequence joins TRBV12-3 or TRBV12-4 and TRBJ1-1; possible D gene TRBD1, 5 bases. The CDR3 consists of 11 residues. Trimming left V 6 bases short and J 10 bases short, with 12 bases between. CDR3 sequence: CASSAGTLAFF. As DNA, the CDR3 is TGTGCCAGCAGCGCCGGGACTCTAGCTTTCTTT.

This chain uses TRBV11-2 with TRBJ2-1; maybe TRBD2 (5 bases). With 4 bases removed from V and 4 bases from J, the gap between germline ends came to 23 bases. The CDR3 is 18 amino acids. Germline V gene lookup returns CDR1 SGHAT and CDR2 FQNNGV. The CDR3 DNA sequence: TGTGCCAGCAGCTCTATCCCCCTCTTGGGCGGGCCTTACAATGAGCAGTTCTTC. It translates to CASSSIPLLGGPYNEQFF. Looking up the rest from reference TRBV11-2 and TRBJ2-1 gives the full variable domain: EAGVAQSPRYKIIEKRQSVAFWCNPISGHATLYWYQQILGQGPKLLIQFQNNGVVDDSQLPKDRFSAERLKGVDSTLKIQPAKLEDSAVYLCASSSIPLLGGPYNEQFFGPGTRLTVL.

The V gene is TRBV19, the J gene TRBJ2-7; TRBD1 aligns across 9 bases. V was clipped by 5 bases and J by 4 bases; unmatched bases: 6. This CDR3 has 14 amino acids. The germline V gene encodes CDR1 LNHDA and CDR2 SQIVND (reference sequence). CDR3 sequence: CASSYRTGEYEQYF. CDR3 in DNA: TGTGCCAGTAGTTACCGGACAGGGGAGTACGAGCAGTACTTC.

The V gene is TRBV18, the J gene TRBJ1-1; possibly TRBD1 for D (5 bases). Germline CDR1 reads KGHSH; CDR2 reads LQKENI. The V and J ends lost 3 bases and 7 bases respectively, with 12 bases between them. The length of the CDR3 is 13 residues. CDR3 in amino acids: CASSPGGGLEAFF. DNA of the CDR3: TGTGCCAGCTCACCGGGCGGGGGTCTTGAAGCTTTCTTT.

The chain carries TRBV27 and TRBJ2-1; tentatively, D is TRBD1 or TRBD2 (5 bases each). Trimming cost V 6 bases and J 5 bases, with 14 bases left between them. Germline lookup yields CDR1 MNHEY and CDR2 SMNVEV (reference sequence). The CDR3 has 14 amino acids. CDR3 in DNA: TGTGCCAGCAGGGGGGTCCTAGCACACAATGAGCAGTTCTTC. Translated: CASRGVLAHNEQFF.

This rearrangement joins TRBV29-1 to TRBJ1-1, with D tentatively TRBD1 (6 bases). Per the germline V gene, CDR1 is SQVTM and CDR2 is ANQGSEA. The CDR3 length is 12 residues. V was pared by 4 bases and J by 5 bases, with 11 bases between. The DNA for the CDR3 is TGCAGCGTTGCTCCGGGGGCGACTGAAGCTTTCTTT. Protein product: CSVAPGATEAFF.

The V gene is TRBV5-4, the J gene TRBJ2-1; 11 bases align to TRBD2. After removal of 7 bases from V and 7 bases from J, the junction contained 4 bases not matched to a gene. Germline V CDR1 and CDR2: SGHNT, YYREEE (reference sequence). CDR3 length equals 13 residues. CDR3 sequence (DNA): TGTGCCAGCCCTAGCGGGGGGAGGAATGAGCAGTTCTTC. As protein: CASPSGGRNEQFF.

The gene calls are TRBV5-1 and TRBJ1-2, with no clear D. Germline assignment: CDR1 SGHRS and CDR2 YFSETQ. This CDR3 region has 17 residues. Trimming shortened V by 0 bases and J by 2 bases, and 17 bases separated the two germline ends. The DNA of the CDR3 is TGCGCCAGCAGCTTGGGTGGCCTTCGGGTCAGAAACTATGGCTACACCTTC. Protein sequence: CASSLGGLRVRNYGYTF.

The CDR3 loop reads CASSLDGGRTDTQYF. The CDR3 DNA is TGTGCCAGCAGCTTAGACGGGGGCCGCACAGATACGCAGTATTTT. The rearrangement links TRBV11-1 to TRBJ2-3; D may correspond to TRBD1 or TRBD2 (6 bases each). V lost 1 base, J lost 1 base, and 9 bases lay in between. The CDR3 is 15 amino acids. CDR1 is SGHAT and CDR2 is FQDESV in the germline V gene (reference sequence).

This clone was found once. The V gene is TRBV6-5, the J gene TRBJ2-7; 10 bases are a match to TRBD1. This CDR3 spans 16 amino acids. Germline V gives CDR1 MNHEY, CDR2 SVGAGI. V lost 2 bases, J lost 2 bases, and 6 bases stayed unmatched. DNA of the CDR3: TGTGCCAGCAGTTACCCATCCGGGACAGGGGCCTACGAGCAGTACTTC. Residues: CASSYPSGTGAYEQYF.

This clone was counted a single time. J is TRBJ1-6 and V is TRBV3-1 (or the pseudogene TRBV3-2); unclear D gene. The CDR3 is 13 residues long. V lost 2 bases and J 6 bases, leaving 5 bases between the germline ends. CDR1 LGHDT and CDR2 YNNKEL come from the germline V gene (reference sequence). In DNA form, the CDR3 reads TGTGCCAGCAGCCAACTCGGTAATTCACCCCTCCACTTT. Amino acids: CASSQLGNSPLHF.